The source of this T cell receptor (beta chain) is a study of blood T cell repertoires in COVID-19 (TCRdb year 2020). As for the study more broadly: Samples covering the acute and convalescent phases of COVID-19 were provided by collaborators in the United States, Italy and Spain. The prospective study material was composed of cDNA or gDNA derived from T cells, B-cell-depleted T cells, or PBMCs. Subjects who had been exposed to COVID-19, were actively infected with it, or had recovered from it provided the deeply sampled blood TCRbeta repertoires that made up the dataset. A de-identified subject ID, COVID-19 status, age in years and sex were almost always included in the sample metadata. The samples were drawn from two sources: the first 160 participants of the ongoing ImmuneRACE study, and 1,254 subjects contributed by 6 global collaborators. Where HLA class I and class II types were available, the types were taken from metadata supplied by the sample provider, not from assay-based typing. A freely available public database, intended as a resource for researchers studying the immune response to SARS-CoV-2, is where the repertoires were released. Overall study results and their limits: The amount of clinical and demographic metadata varied by source and participant and was provided uncurated.

TCRbeta CDR3 regions were amplified from genomic DNA by means of the immunoSEQ Assay, a bias-controlled multiplex PCR. The authors' analysis ran thus. The number of nucleated cells in each sample was estimated from the amplification of reference gene primers within the assay. To quantify the absolute abundance of each unique TCRbeta CDR3 rearrangement, sequence reads were collapsed and filtered. Productive Simpson clonality was computed per sample as the square root of Simpson's diversity index over productive rearrangements. In TCRdb, the immuneACCESS table is reduced to in-frame sequences with V and J assigned. These tables do not hold every clone; where another copy was compared, an unresolved V gene accounts for under half, and the others remain unexplained. The V and J calls and clone size come from that table; D and trimming were worked out from the DNA. The sample includes 200,000 to 300,000 clones, with approximately 83% observed a single time. Roughly 10% of the sample goes to the ten largest clones.

From the cysteine through the phenylalanine, the CDR3 covers 13 amino acids. Of all the DNA, just the CDR3 is kept, 39 bases in frame from base 1. The trim is 6 bases for V and 1 base for J, with a gap of 9 bases between the germline ends. Whole blood was collected in K2EDTA tubes by collaborating institutions according to the institutions' own protocols. For TCRbeta analysis, collaborators shipped samples as frozen whole blood, isolated PBMCs, or DNA extracted from either of those sample types. About this clone: Its antigen is currently not known. One base away there is no much larger clone; base qualities are not given. In the same sample, other DNA sequences code for this CDR3.

The rearranged segments are TRBV12-3 or TRBV12-4 and TRBJ2-5; the D segment could be TRBD2, given 5 matching bases. The sample was peripheral blood. The sequence came from a woman at least 80 years old with acute or convalescent COVID-19. Here the CDR3 is given as CASSPGLQETQYF. DNA sequence: TGTGCCAGCAGCCCAGGACTCCAAGAGACCCAGTACTTC.